These 17 T cell receptor beta chains originate from one sample sequenced in a study of identifying expanded T cells in peripheral blood. Generated by immunoSEQ multiplex PCR, the TCRdb table keeps only in-frame clones and is missing some. The repertoire includes about 85,000 clones, around 89% of them detected once, and around a fifth sits in the top ten. Sequenced: blood. The receptors were sampled from a person aged 18 to 69 in good health.

The chain is built from TRBV7-9 and TRBJ1-2; D may be TRBD1 (5 bases). Between the trimmed V and J ends, which lost 2 bases and 4 bases, there was a span of 20 bases. Per germline, CDR1 SEHNR and CDR2 FQNEAQ (reference sequence). The CDR3 totals 17 residues. CDR3 in amino acids: CASSLRAQGLALYGYTF. The CDR3 DNA reads as TGTGCCAGCAGCTTAAGGGCCCAGGGTTTAGCCCTCTATGGCTACACCTTC. Supplemented by reference TRBV7-9 and TRBJ1-2, the full variable domain reads DTGVSQNPRHKITKRGQNVTFRCDPISEHNRLYWYRQTLGQGPEFLTYFQNEAQLEKSRLLSDRFSAERPKGSFSTLEIQRTEQGDSAMYLCASSLRAQGLALYGYTFGSGTRLTVV.

The chain joins TRBV14 to TRBJ2-1; TRBD1 matches at 12 bases. V lost 4 bases, J lost 7 bases, and 8 bases stayed unmatched. Germline V gene data show CDR1 as SGHDN and CDR2 as FVKESK. The CDR3 has 16 residues. In DNA form, the CDR3 reads TGTGCCAGCAGCCTGGGACAGGGGGCGAGTAGAAATGAGCAGTTCTTC. This translates into CASSLGQGASRNEQFF.

This rearrangement joins TRBV10-2 to TRBJ1-1; D is uncertain. From germline, CDR1 is WSHSY and CDR2 SAAADI. Trimming left V 6 bases short and J 4 bases short, with 12 bases between. CDR3 length equals 13 residues. The CDR3 reads CASRALLGTEAFF. CDR3 DNA: TGCGCCAGCAGGGCACTCTTGGGCACTGAAGCTTTCTTT.

The chain couples TRBV18 to TRBJ1-5, with 8 bases identical to TRBD1. The CDR3 extends over 14 amino acids. V trimming: 5 bases; J trimming: 3 bases; junction bases outside the gene matches: 3. Germline loops: CDR1 KGHSH, CDR2 LQKENI. In DNA, the CDR3 is TGTGCCAGCTCAGGACAGGGTGACAATCAGCCCCAGCATTTT. It specifies CASSGQGDNQPQHF. Supplemented by reference TRBV18 and TRBJ1-5, the full variable domain reads NAGVMQNPRHLVRRRGQEARLRCSPMKGHSHVYWYRQLPEEGLKFMVYLQKENIIDESGMPKERFSAEFPKEGPSILRIQQVVRGDSAAYFCASSGQGDNQPQHFGDGTRLSIL.

The gene calls are TRBV2 and TRBJ1-1; no clear D gene. V lost 2 bases and J lost 2, with 3 bases in between. CDR1 and CDR2 from the germline V gene are SNHLY and FYNNEI. This CDR3 is 12 amino acids long. CDR3 protein: CASSESNTEAFF. The CDR3 DNA sequence: TGTGCCAGCAGTGAAAGTAACACTGAAGCTTTCTTT.

The V gene is TRBV28, the J gene TRBJ1-2, with TRBD1 matching over 7 bases. The CDR3 loop spans 13 amino acids. Germline CDR1 reads MDHEN; CDR2 reads SYDVKM. The trim removed 6 bases at V and 4 bases at J, leaving 5 bases unmatched. The CDR3 here is CASSSGTAYGYTF. The DNA of the CDR3 is TGTGCCAGCAGCTCCGGGACAGCCTATGGCTACACCTTC.

This clone was seen just once. V usage is TRBV27 and J usage is TRBJ1-2, with D maybe TRBD1 (5 bases). This CDR3 has 12 amino acids. Per the germline V gene, CDR1 is MNHEY and CDR2 is SMNVEV (reference sequence). V shed 6 bases and J shed 7 bases, with 12 bases lying between them. CDR3 in amino acids: CASRHTGGGYTF. The DNA of the CDR3 is TGTGCCAGCAGGCACACGGGGGGTGGCTACACCTTC.

A note on this clone: A read error likely explains this, since a far larger clone differs by one base. This sequence joins TRBV15 and TRBJ1-5; D is ambiguous. V shed 7 bases and J shed 3 bases, with 7 bases lying between them. The CDR3 spans 12 residues. Germline V CDR1 and CDR2: LNHNV, YYDKDF (reference sequence). CDR3 coding DNA: TGTGCCACCATCAGCATCAATCAGCCCCAGCATTTT. Its translation: CATISINQPQHF.

The CDR3 loop reads CASSKDRGRTEAFF. CDR3 DNA sequence: TGTGCCAGCAGTAAGGACAGGGGGAGGACTGAAGCTTTCTTT. This chain uses TRBV6-5 with TRBJ1-1; 10 nucleotides agree with TRBD1. Per germline, CDR1 MNHEY and CDR2 SVGAGI. The V and J ends lost 5 bases and 5 bases, in that order; junction bases with no gene match: 5. The CDR3 runs 14 residues.

The rearrangement joins TRBV4-2 to TRBJ2-3; a possible D gene is TRBD2 (5 bases). Deletions cut 0 bases from V and 5 bases from J, with 18 bases between. The CDR3 sequence is 17 residues long. The germline gives CDR1 LGHNA, CDR2 YNFKEQ. In DNA, the CDR3 is TGTGCCAGCAGCCAAGAGGCGGGTCCGGGCCAGGTAGATACGCAGTATTTT. Translated, it gives CASSQEAGPGQVDTQYF.

This clone came up once. The V call is TRBV7-8, the J call TRBJ2-2, with no clear D. The germline V gene encodes CDR1 SGHVS and CDR2 FQNEAQ. The V gene lost 5 bases and the J gene lost 1 base, with 14 bases spanning the gap. This CDR3 spans 16 amino acids. This chain's CDR3 is CASSPPGPGNTGELFF. As DNA, the CDR3 is TGTGCCAGCAGCCCCCCCGGTCCGGGGAACACCGGGGAGCTGTTTTTT.

This sequence joins TRBV7-2 and TRBJ2-5; maybe TRBD1 (6 bases). Germline V lookup: CDR1 SGHTA, CDR2 FQGNSA. There are 15 residues in the CDR3. The germline V and J ends were trimmed by 0 bases and 5 bases, with 13 bases remaining between them. The CDR3 region is CASSLAGATWETQYF. CDR3 coding DNA: TGTGCCAGCAGCTTAGCGGGGGCCACCTGGGAGACCCAGTACTTC.

The chain couples TRBV6-6 to TRBJ1-4, with D uncertain. CDR3 length equals 15 residues. Trimming removed 2 bases at V and 8 bases at J, with 15 bases between. CDR1 and CDR2 (germline): MNHNY, SVGAGI (reference sequence). CDR3 coding DNA: TGTGCCAGCAGTTACCCCGGCGGGGAGAGAGAAAAACTGTTTTTT. This translates into CASSYPGGEREKLFF.

The chain joins TRBV5-1 to TRBJ2-3; 7 positions match TRBD2. The CDR3 contains 13 residues. Trimming at V came to 3 bases and at J to 8 bases, leaving 6 bases not matched to a gene. Germline V gene lookup returns CDR1 SGHRS and CDR2 YFSETQ. The CDR3 bases are TGCGCCAGCAGCTCAGCGGGGCAGGGTACGCAGTATTTT. Its translation is CASSSAGQGTQYF.

This chain links TRBV9 with TRBJ1-1, with D possibly TRBD1 on 5 matching bases. The CDR3 sequence is 16 residues long. V was cut by 3 bases and J by 2 bases, with 17 bases left in between. Germline-derived CDR1 and CDR2 are SGDLS and YYNGEE. Here the CDR3 reads CASSAGTNLPNTEAFF. The DNA for the CDR3 is TGTGCCAGCAGCGCCGGGACGAATCTACCCAACACTGAAGCTTTCTTT. The complete variable domain, with remaining parts taken from reference TRBV9 and TRBJ1-1, reads DSGVTQTPKHLITATGQRVTLRCSPRSGDLSVYWYQQSLDQGLQFLIQYYNGEERAKGNILERFSAQQFPDLHSELNLSSLELGDSALYFCASSAGTNLPNTEAFFGQGTRLTVV.

The chain recombines TRBV27 with TRBJ1-4, with no clear D. The CDR3 covers 16 residues. Germline CDR1 is MNHEY and CDR2 is SMNVEV (reference sequence). V was pared by 0 bases and J by 3 bases, with 11 bases between. For the CDR3, the DNA is TGTGCCAGCAGTTTATCTCGGCTGGGAGCTAATGAAAAACTGTTTTTT. Translation: CASSLSRLGANEKLFF.

This clone is a singleton in its sample. This chain connects TRBV19 to TRBJ2-4; a weak D match, TRBD1 (5 bases). The CDR3 consists of 17 residues. Germline values: CDR1 LNHDA, CDR2 SQIVND (reference sequence). Trimming took off 1 base at V and 5 bases at J, with 18 bases between the two ends. The CDR3 sequence is CASSIVGSAIQENIQYF. The CDR3 coding sequence is TGTGCCAGTAGTATAGTTGGGTCGGCCATACAGGAAAACATTCAGTACTTC.